The next 16 T cell receptor beta chains were all read from a single sample in a study of CD8+CD57+ T cells in acquired aplastic anemia. Previously, flow cytometry had revealed CD8+CD57+ cell expansion in the patients chosen for sequencing. Both TCR beta VDJ combination and CDR3 sequence profiling were carried out. Genomic DNA was the template for this profiling. TCRdb called the reads again in MiXCR, with one record for every CDR3 protein. Of approximately 180,000 distinct CDR3 sequences in the sample, 45% to 55% were seen once. Sample: sorted CD4+, CD8+, or CD8+CD57+ T cells (not recorded which) from PBMCs. These receptors originate from a human donor with aplastic anemia.

This rearrangement joins TRBV12-3 or TRBV12-4 to TRBJ1-5; TRBD1 matches at 10 bases. The ends lost 6 bases at V and 1 base at J; junction bases unmatched: 6. CDR3 length equals 16 residues. The CDR3 loop is CASSPGTGDSNQPQHF. The CDR3 DNA is TGTGCCAGCAGCCCCGGGACAGGGGACAGCAATCAGCCCCAGCATTTT.

Many counts were recorded for this clonotype. The genes are TRBV20-1 and TRBJ1-5, with TRBD1 identical over 11 bases. This CDR3 region has 14 residues. CDR1 and CDR2 (germline): DFQATT, SNEGSKA (reference sequence). Trimming removed 6 bases from V and 6 bases from J; junction bases left unmatched: 7. CDR3 residues: CSAPDRGRGQPQHF. CDR3 bases: TGCAGTGCCCCGGACAGGGGGCGCGGTCAGCCCCAGCATTTT.

Of note for this clonotype: A read error is possible here, since a much larger clone lies one base away. The V and J genes are TRBV20-1 and TRBJ1-2; TRBD1 matches at 11 bases. CDR1 DFQATT and CDR2 SNEGSKA come from the germline V gene (reference sequence). V was pared by 1 base and J by 2 bases, with 6 bases of the junction left unmatched. CDR3 length equals 16 residues. CDR3 in DNA: TGCAGTGCTAGAGGTTGGGACAGGGGGTTCAACTATGGCTACACCTTC. This gives the protein CSARGWDRGFNYGYTF.

This clonotype was picked up one time. V usage is TRBV12-3 or TRBV12-4 and J usage is TRBJ2-7; TRBD1 might be the D (6 bases). CDR3 length equals 12 residues. In nucleotides, the CDR3 is TGTGCCAGCAGTCCACAGGGCTACGAGCGGTACGTC. Its translation: CASSPQGYERYV.

This clonotype was counted ten times or more. This chain connects TRBV7-2 to TRBJ2-7; D gene uncertain. CDR1 and CDR2 (germline): SGHTA, FQGNSA. There are 12 residues in the CDR3. V was cut by 0 bases and J by 4 bases, with 4 bases left in between. The CDR3 loop reads CASSLADYEQYF. CDR3 DNA sequence: TGTGCCAGCAGCTTAGCGGATTACGAGCAGTACTTC.

The V and J genes are TRBV12-3 or TRBV12-4 and TRBJ1-2, with TRBD1 matching over 10 bases. The CDR3 totals 13 residues. The V segment lost 6 bases and the J segment 7 bases; nucleotides outside the gene matches: 5. The CDR3 here is CASRETGGFGYTF. The CDR3, as DNA: TGTGCCAGCAGAGAGACAGGGGGCTTTGGCTACACCTTC.

This clonotype was found many times. The chain uses TRBV5-4 and TRBJ1-4; a weak D match, TRBD1 (5 bases). CDR3 size: 13 residues. The germline gives CDR1 SGHNT, CDR2 YYREEE (reference sequence). V dropped 0 bases and J dropped 8 bases, with 8 bases sitting between them. This CDR3 reads CASSLEKGEKLFF. The CDR3 DNA sequence: TGTGCCAGCAGCTTGGAAAAGGGGGAAAAACTGTTTTTT.

This chain connects TRBV20-1 to TRBJ2-7; D possibly corresponds to TRBD2 (6 bases). The V gene lost 3 bases and the J gene lost 3 bases, with 12 bases spanning the gap. CDR1 is DFQATT, CDR2 SNEGSKA, per germline (reference sequence). This CDR3 spans 13 amino acids. This CDR3 is CSARASVNYEQYF. The CDR3 nucleotides read TGCAGTGCTAGGGCTAGCGTTAACTACGAGCAGTACTTC.

This clonotype was seen many times. This rearrangement joins TRBV5-1 to TRBJ2-5; 9 positions agree with TRBD1. V was pared by 4 bases and J by 5 bases, with 3 bases of the junction left unmatched. Germline values: CDR1 SGHRS, CDR2 YFSETQ. The CDR3 is 13 residues long. CDR3 loop: CASSQGQGETQYF. Here the CDR3 DNA reads TGCGCCAGCAGCCAAGGACAGGGGGAGACCCAGTACTTC.

By proportion, this clonotype is medium-sized. One end of the junction varies from germline; a read error may be responsible. This chain joins TRBV10-3 and TRBJ1-6, with D perhaps matching TRBD1 (5 bases). This CDR3 is 13 amino acids long. Germline V gene lookup returns CDR1 ENHRY and CDR2 SYGVKD. Here the CDR3 reads CAISESMRGLTVF. CDR3 sequence (DNA): TGTGCCATCAGTGAGTCTATGAGGGGACTCACAGTGTTT.

This clonotype has just a few counts. V gene TRBV11-2 combines with J gene TRBJ2-1; D may be TRBD1 (5 bases). Trimming took off 5 bases at V and 0 bases at J, with 11 bases between the two ends. Germline CDR1 is SGHAT and CDR2 is FQNNGV. The CDR3 length is 15 residues. The CDR3 DNA follows: TGTGCCAGCAGCCCACTCCAGGGCTCCTACAATGAGCAGTTCTTC. Protein product: CASSPLQGSYNEQFF.

Notes on this clonotype: Germline is not matched at one junction end, which may reflect a read error. J is TRBJ1-1 and V is TRBV6-2 or TRBV6-3, with a weak D call TRBD1 (6 bases). This CDR3 has 17 amino acids. The germline CDR1 and CDR2 sequences are MNHEY and SVGEGT. This chain's CDR3 is CASTYDRLGRVNTEAFF. The CDR3 DNA is TGTGCCAGCACTTACGACAGGCTTGGGCGGGTGAACACTGAAGCTTTCTTT.

About this clonotype: A read error may be the cause here, since a much bigger clone is one base away. The CDR3 reads CASNTGVGSGNTIYF. CDR3 DNA: TGTGCCAGCAACACGGGGGTAGGCTCTGGAAACACCATATATTTT. This chain joins TRBV11-2 and TRBJ1-3, with D possibly TRBD1 on 5 matching bases. The CDR3 length is 15 residues. Germline V gives CDR1 SGHAT, CDR2 FQNNGV. V dropped 7 bases and J dropped 0 bases, with 13 bases sitting between them. Filled out from reference TRBV11-2 and TRBJ1-3, the complete variable domain reads EAGVAQSPRYKIIEKRQSVAFWCNPISGHATLYWYQQILGQGPKLLIQFQNNGVVDDSQLPKDRFSAERLKGVDSTLKIQPAKLEDSAVYLCASNTGVGSGNTIYFGEGSWLTVV.

This clonotype has a count of ten or more. V is TRBV5-8 and J is TRBJ2-6; D unclear. The CDR3 totals 14 residues. Germline assignment: CDR1 SGHTS and CDR2 YDEGEE. V gave up 2 bases and J gave up 1 base, with 4 bases separating them. As DNA, the CDR3 is TGTGCCAGCAGCTTTGGATCTGGGGCCAACGTCCTGACTTTC. It yields the protein CASSFGSGANVLTF.

This clonotype was picked up many times. The chain uses TRBV7-2 and TRBJ1-1; tentative D call: TRBD1 (5 bases). Trimming cost V 5 bases and J 3 bases, with 13 bases left between them. The CDR3 runs to 14 residues. CDR1 is SGHTA and CDR2 is FQGNSA in the germline V gene. The CDR3 nucleotides read TGTGCCAGCAGCCCCAGGGTCGGGGACACTGAAGCTTTCTTT. Its protein is CASSPRVGDTEAFF.

This chain uses TRBV24-1 with TRBJ2-3; 7 bases agree with TRBD1. This CDR3 comprises 16 residues. Germline lookup yields CDR1 KGHDR and CDR2 SFDVKD. V shed 4 bases, J shed 8 bases, and the junction held 14 bases outside the gene matches. CDR3 in DNA: TGTGCCACCAGTGACGAATCGACAGGGCGTAGGGGTACGCAGTATTTT. This codes for CATSDESTGRRGTQYF.